A selection of T cell receptor beta chains follows, all from one sample in a study of identical twins. One entry per CDR3 protein, called by TCRdb with MiXCR from the 5' RACE reads. The table has roughly 690,000 distinct CDR3 sequences, 6% to 6.5% seen once. What was sequenced was naive T cells sorted from blood. These receptors all stem from a man between 18 and 29 years old in good health. The CDR3 runs from the conserved cysteine through the conserved F or W. D genes are given only for firm matches. Expanded clones get a size class; other rows say once, few or many, or leave the size out.

j_gene	v_gene	abundance	d_gene	CDR3nt	CDR3aa
TRBJ1-5	TRBV10-3	.	.	TGTGCCATCAGTGAAAGGTATTATAGCAATCAGCCCCAGCATTTT	CAISERYYSNQPQHF
TRBJ2-1	TRBV27	.	.	TGTGCCAGCAGTTTAATGGGGCAGGACAATGAGCAGTTCTTC	CASSLMGQDNEQFF
TRBJ2-1	TRBV9	few	.	TGTGCCAGCAGCGTTGGGAAGGGGATTTACAATGAGCAGTTCTTC	CASSVGKGIYNEQFF
TRBJ1-5	TRBV7-9	.	.	TGTGCCAGCAGCCCGGCTCGATGGAATCAGCCCCAGCATTTT	CASSPARWNQPQHF
TRBJ2-3	TRBV11-2	few	TRBD2	TGTGCCAGCAGCTTATCCTACAGTAGCGGGAGGCCCAAGGGGAACACAGATACGCAGTATTTT	CASSLSYSSGRPKGNTDTQYF
TRBJ2-2	TRBV28	.	.	TGTGCCAGCCTCCGGGACATAGTCACCGGGGAGCTGTTTTTT	CASLRDIVTGELFF
TRBJ2-7	TRBV12-3/TRBV12-4	many	.	TGTGCCAGCGGCGATGGCGGGACTCGGGAGGAGCAGTACTTC	CASGDGGTREEQYF
TRBJ2-1	TRBV12-3/TRBV12-4	many	TRBD2	TGTGCCAGCACCCAACCCAGGACTAGCTCTGAGCAGTTCTTC	CASTQPRTSSEQFF
TRBJ2-7	TRBV29-1	many	.	TGCAGCGTTGCCGGGAGAGTATCTACGAAGCAGTACTTC	CSVAGRVSTKQYF
TRBJ2-7	TRBV5-1	many	TRBD1	TGCGCCAGCAGCTTACTCGGGACAGGGGGCTTCTACGAGCAGTACTTC	CASSLLGTGGFYEQYF
TRBJ2-7	TRBV14	few	TRBD1	TGTGCCAGCAGCCATCCCCTCTCGGGGACAGGGGACTACGAGCAGTACTTC	CASSHPLSGTGDYEQYF
TRBJ2-1	TRBV7-9	.	.	TGTGCCAGCAGCTTTCTGGAGGGGGCGAACAATGAGCAGTTCTTC	CASSFLEGANNEQFF
TRBJ2-2	TRBV7-2	many	.	TGTGCCAGCAGGACCGGGGAGCTGTTTTTT	CASRTGELFF
TRBJ2-3	TRBV5-1	few	.	TGCGCCAGCAGGCGCGGCGACCCCTCGGATACGCAGTATTTT	CASRRGDPSDTQYF
TRBJ2-1	TRBV5-1	many	TRBD2	TGCGCCAGCAGCTCACTAGCGGCCCGCCACATAATGCCGTTCTTC	CASSSLAARHIMPFF
TRBJ2-2	TRBV20-1	.	.	TGCAGTGGCGGGTCTAGAAACACCGGGGAGCTGTTTTTT	CSGGSRNTGELFF
TRBJ2-5	TRBV6-1	many	TRBD1	TGTGCCGTCAACACCGGGACAGGGTCGGAGACCCAGTACTTC	CAVNTGTGSETQYF
TRBJ2-2	TRBV11-1	.	.	TGTGCCAGCAGCCGGGCCATAGCCGGGGAGCTGTTTTTT	CASSRAIAGELFF
TRBJ2-1	TRBV20-1	many	.	TGCAGTGCTAGGTTGGGAACCCCTGACAATGAGCAGTTCTTC	CSARLGTPDNEQFF
TRBJ2-5	TRBV6-2/TRBV6-3	.	TRBD2	TGTGCCAGCAGTTACTCGCGGACTAGCAGGACCCAGTACTTC	CASSYSRTSRTQYF
TRBJ2-7	TRBV5-1	.	.	TGCGCCAGCAGCTTGGGTCTAGGGACGCCCTACGAGCAGTACTTC	CASSLGLGTPYEQYF
TRBJ2-1	TRBV7-6	many	TRBD2	TGTGCCAGCAGTACTAGCGAGGTCTTCTACAATGAGCAGTTCTTC	CASSTSEVFYNEQFF
TRBJ2-1	TRBV27	.	.	TGTGCCAGCAGGGGTAAAAACCTGAGCTCCTACAATGAGCAGTTCTTC	CASRGKNLSSYNEQFF
TRBJ2-7	TRBV4-2	many	.	TGTGCCAGCAGCCAAGGGGGCCCTCCGATCTCCTACGAGCAGTACTTC	CASSQGGPPISYEQYF
TRBJ2-7	TRBV29-1	many	.	TGCAGCGCCTTACTACAGAGCTCCTACGAGCAGTACTTC	CSALLQSSYEQYF
TRBJ2-7	TRBV7-9	many	.	TGTGCCAGCAGCGCAAATTACCCAGGGGCCCTCTCCTACGAGCAGTACTTC	CASSANYPGALSYEQYF
TRBJ2-5	TRBV30	few	.	TGTGCCTGGAGTGCAGAAGAAGAAGAGACCCAGTACTTC	CAWSAEEEETQYF
TRBJ2-1	TRBV6-2/TRBV6-3	many	TRBD2	TGTGCCAGCAGTTCGGGGACTATCAGCCCCAATGAGCAGTTCTTC	CASSSGTISPNEQFF
TRBJ2-1	TRBV29-1	few	.	TGCAGCGTTGAAGATCTAAGTAACGGTGAGCAGTTCTTC	CSVEDLSNGEQFF
TRBJ2-1	TRBV6-5	.	.	TGTGCCAGCAGTTACGAGGGCGGCTCATTAGGGGAGCAGTTCTTC	CASSYEGGSLGEQFF
TRBJ2-2	TRBV3-1	many	.	TGTGCCAGCAGCCAAGGGACCGGGGAGCTGTTTTTT	CASSQGTGELFF
TRBJ2-2	TRBV10-2	.	.	TGCGCCAGCAGTGAGGCAAGCGGAGCGAACACCGGGGAGCTGTTTTTT	CASSEASGANTGELFF
TRBJ2-1	TRBV28	few	TRBD2	TGTGCCAGCAGTCCCCTCGGGACTACAGTTTACAATGAGCAGTTCTTC	CASSPLGTTVYNEQFF
TRBJ1-1	TRBV25-1	few	.	TGTGCCAGCAGTGTTAGTCGTGTTGTTTTCTTT	CASSVSRVVFF
TRBJ2-7	TRBV7-2	.	TRBD1	TGTGCCAGCAGCTCACGGACAGGACCCTCCTACGAGCAGTACTTC	CASSSRTGPSYEQYF
TRBJ2-1	TRBV5-6	many	.	TGTGCCAGCAGACAAACCCGGGACACTTACTACAATGAGCAGTTCTTC	CASRQTRDTYYNEQFF
TRBJ2-1	TRBV11-2	.	.	TGTGCCAGCAGCTTGGGGACGGCAGAAAGCAATGAGCAGTTCTTC	CASSLGTAESNEQFF
TRBJ1-2	TRBV4-3	many	.	TGCGCCAGCAGCCAAGAGTCGGGCAGTGGCTACACCTTC	CASSQESGSGYTF
TRBJ2-1	TRBV20-1	many	TRBD2	TGCAGTGCTAGGCGACTAGCGGGAGGCAATGAGCAGTTCTTC	CSARRLAGGNEQFF
TRBJ2-5	TRBV6-1	.	.	TGTGCCAGCAGCCCATACAGGGCCGAAGAGACCCAGTACTTC	CASSPYRAEETQYF
TRBJ2-3	TRBV4-3	.	TRBD2	TGCGCCAGCAGCCAAGATCCTAGCGGGAGGGCCACAGATACGCAGTATTTT	CASSQDPSGRATDTQYF
TRBJ2-7	TRBV6-2/TRBV6-3	few	.	TGTGCCAGCACCAGGGGCACCCCCTACGAGCAGTACTTC	CASTRGTPYEQYF
TRBJ2-5	TRBV7-2	few	.	TGTGCCAGCAGAACCGGACAGATCCAAGAGACCCAGTACTTC	CASRTGQIQETQYF
TRBJ2-2	TRBV20-1	many	.	TGCAGTGTCATCCCAGTGGAGAACACCGGGGAGCTGTTTTTT	CSVIPVENTGELFF
TRBJ2-1	TRBV7-9	few	.	TGTGCCAGCACTAGGCTATCTGTTAGCTACAATGAGCAGTTCTTC	CASTRLSVSYNEQFF